What follows describes a single TCR beta chain. This entry comes from a study of early T cells in non-severe SARS-CoV-2 infection. Study as a whole: The authors sequenced bulk RNA from unsorted whole blood, leaving chains unpaired.

Individual cDNA molecules were tagged with unique molecular identifiers. TCRdb called the 5' RACE reads again in MiXCR, with one record for every CDR3 protein. The sample consists of some 54,000 distinct CDR3 sequences, 11% of them appearing once. Germline V gene data show CDR1 as SGHDT and CDR2 as YYEEEE. Trimming stripped 3 bases from V and 4 bases from J, with 19 bases between. This CDR3 spans 16 amino acids. The receptor's source is an adult who was a healthcare worker with PCR-confirmed SARS-CoV-2 infection or an uninfected control (not recorded which). Material: whole blood. The chain couples TRBV5-6 to TRBJ1-2; weak D call: TRBD1 (5 bases). CDR3 bases: TGTGCCAGCAGCTCGGTAGACTTCGCGGGGCTCTATGGCTACACCTTC. Encoded protein: CASSSVDFAGLYGYTF.